This TCR beta chain was observed in a study of shared clonotypes between healthy human individuals. Assay: immunoSEQ multiplex PCR; the TCRdb copy retains only in-frame clones and omits some. The repertoire holds fewer than 500,000 clones, with about 79% as singletons. The CDR3 spans 15 residues. CDR1 KGHSH and CDR2 LQKENI come from the germline V gene. The junction had 7 bases not matched to a gene; V was cut back by 3 bases and J by 5 bases. This chain connects TRBV18 to TRBJ2-5; 9 bases are shared with TRBD2. The sequence was collected from a woman between 40 and 50 years old in good health. Some clones in this sample may be carry-over from other donors' samples. Sequencing used PBMCs. The CDR3 DNA follows: TGTGCCAGCTCACCTCCTAGCGGGGCGGGTGAGACCCAGTACTTC. Translating it yields CASSPPSGAGETQYF. Drawing the rest from reference TRBV18 and TRBJ2-5, the complete variable domain is NAGVMQNPRHLVRRRGQEARLRCSPMKGHSHVYWYRQLPEEGLKFMVYLQKENIIDESGMPKERFSAEFPKEGPSILRIQQVVRGDSAAYFCASSPPSGAGETQYFGPGTRLLVL.